This paragraph reports one TCR beta chain. This specimen comes from a study of T cell changes during pregnancy in multiple sclerosis. Profiling relied on immunoSEQ multiplex PCR, and the TCRdb table lists in-frame clones only, not all of them. Altogether approximately 70,000 clones are present, 70% to 90% being singletons, with the ten largest covering roughly 1%. V lost 6 bases and J lost 3, with 11 bases in between. Germline values: CDR1 MDHEN, CDR2 SYDVKM. This CDR3 has 14 amino acids. The sequence came from a female donor in good health, enrolled as a control in a pregnancy study. The V call is TRBV28, the J call TRBJ2-2, with a weak D call TRBD1 (5 bases). The sequenced sample was peripheral blood, obtained in the first trimester of pregnancy. In DNA form, the CDR3 reads TGTGCCAGCAGCTCTCCAGGGTACACCGGGGAGCTGTTTTTT. Amino acids: CASSSPGYTGELFF.